A single sample is the source of the 31 T cell receptor beta chains below, sequenced in a study of T cell changes during pregnancy in multiple sclerosis. The table came from immunoSEQ multiplex PCR; TCRdb's copy has only in-frame clones and leaves some out. The data hold about 46,000 clones, with around 93% observed a single time. Sequenced material: CD8+ T cells from peripheral blood mononuclear cells, taken after pregnancy. These TCRs come from a female donor with multiple sclerosis, enrolled in a pregnancy study.

The table lists this clone with a few counts. The V and J genes are TRBV27 and TRBJ1-1, with no clear D. This CDR3 has 13 residues. The V gene's germline CDR1 is MNHEY and CDR2 SMNVEV (reference sequence). Trimming left V 3 bases short and J 2 bases short, with 7 bases between. CDR3 region: CASSFRGNTEAFF. CDR3 nucleotides: TGTGCCAGCAGTTTTCGGGGAAACACTGAAGCTTTCTTT.

The chain carries TRBV2 and TRBJ2-1, with 12 bases fitting TRBD2. There are 16 residues in the CDR3. V shed 6 bases and J 4 bases; nucleotides not matched to a gene: 7. The germline CDR1 and CDR2 sequences are SNHLY and FYNNEI. The CDR3 region has the DNA TGTGCCAGCAGCGCGACTAGCGGGGGACTTTACAATGAGCAGTTCTTC. Protein: CASSATSGGLYNEQFF.

The genes are TRBV9 and TRBJ2-7; no reliable D call. The CDR3 runs to 14 residues. Germline V CDR1 and CDR2: SGDLS, YYNGEE. Trimming removed 2 bases at V and 5 bases at J, with 14 bases between. DNA for the CDR3: TGTGCCAGCAGCGTGACCGGGTCGAAGGACGAGCAGTACTTC. It specifies CASSVTGSKDEQYF.

This sequence joins TRBV25-1 and TRBJ1-6, with no clear D. V lost 8 bases and J 0 bases, leaving 5 bases between the germline ends. The germline V gene has CDR1 MGHDK and CDR2 SYGVNS. The CDR3 has 13 amino acids. CDR3 in DNA: TGTGCCAGCGTTAGCTCCTATAATTCACCCCTCCACTTT. Protein sequence: CASVSSYNSPLHF.

The chain carries TRBV5-4 and TRBJ2-5, with D unresolved. From germline, CDR1 is SGHNT and CDR2 YYREEE (reference sequence). This CDR3 has 11 amino acids. Trimming took 2 bases from V and 5 from J, leaving 4 bases between them. The CDR3 DNA is TGTGCCAGCAGCTTCATGGAGACCCAGTACTTC. Translated, it gives CASSFMETQYF.

The chain joins TRBV7-9 to TRBJ2-2, with D perhaps matching TRBD2 (5 bases). The CDR3 is 15 amino acids. Germline loops: CDR1 SEHNR, CDR2 FQNEAQ (reference sequence). Trimming left V 5 bases short and J 7 bases short, with 17 bases between. The CDR3: CASSRSGYGIGELFF. DNA of the CDR3: TGTGCCAGCAGCCGCTCGGGGTACGGGATCGGGGAGCTGTTTTTT. Full variable domain (missing parts from reference TRBV7-9 and TRBJ2-2): DTGVSQNPRHKITKRGQNVTFRCDPISEHNRLYWYRQTLGQGPEFLTYFQNEAQLEKSRLLSDRFSAERPKGSFSTLEIQRTEQGDSAMYLCASSRSGYGIGELFFGEGSRLTVL.

This clone came up once. This chain uses TRBV29-1 with TRBJ1-6, with TRBD1 matching 7 bases. The CDR3 is made up of 13 amino acids. From germline, CDR1 is SQVTM and CDR2 ANQGSEA. The J segment lost 7 bases and the V segment lost 7 bases, leaving 7 bases of the junction unmatched. The DNA of the CDR3 is TGCAGCGCCCGACAGGGTGAGAATTCACCCCTCCACTTT. Its translation: CSARQGENSPLHF. The variable domain in full, completed from reference TRBV29-1 and TRBJ1-6, reads SAVISQKPSRDICQRGTSLTIQCQVDSQVTMMFWYRQQPGQSLTLIATANQGSEATYESGFVIDKFPISRPNLTFSTLTVSNMSPEDSSIYLCSARQGENSPLHFGNGTRLTVT.

This chain links TRBV6-1 with TRBJ1-4, with 10 bases fitting TRBD1. The CDR3 length is 12 residues. Germline loops: CDR1 MNHNS, CDR2 SASEGT. The V gene end was trimmed by 7 bases and the J gene end by 12 bases; junction bases not matched to a gene: 5. The CDR3 region is CASIYGTGELFF. In DNA form, the CDR3 reads TGTGCCAGCATTTACGGGACAGGGGAACTGTTTTTT.

This rearrangement joins TRBV30 to TRBJ2-7, with unresolved D. Germline values: CDR1 GTSNPN, CDR2 SVGIG (reference sequence). Trimming shortened V by 0 bases and J by 3 bases, and 12 bases separated the two germline ends. The CDR3 is 14 residues long. The CDR3 DNA sequence: TGTGCCTGGAGTGTATCGTGGCAGCGCTACGAGCAGTACTTC. Its protein product is CAWSVSWQRYEQYF.

V usage is TRBV19 and J usage is TRBJ1-1; 8 bases are a match to TRBD1. The germline CDR1 and CDR2 sequences are LNHDA and SQIVND (reference sequence). This CDR3 has 16 amino acids. The junction had 9 bases not matched to a gene; V was cut back by 6 bases and J by 0 bases. The CDR3 spells CASSQHRGAMNTEAFF. DNA for the CDR3: TGTGCCAGTAGCCAACACAGGGGGGCGATGAACACTGAAGCTTTCTTT.

The V and J genes are TRBV5-8 and TRBJ1-5; D perhaps matches TRBD1 (6 bases). This CDR3 is built from 15 residues. Germline V gene sequence: CDR1 SGHTS, CDR2 YDEGEE. The V end was cut by 2 bases, the J end by 4 bases, with 13 bases between. The CDR3 coding sequence is TGTGCCAGCAGCTTTTCCAGGGGCGGGAATCAGCCCCAGCATTTT. It encodes CASSFSRGGNQPQHF.

The chain links TRBV7-6 to TRBJ2-1, with 10 bases matching TRBD2. CDR3 length: 14 amino acids. Germline assignment: CDR1 SGHVS and CDR2 FNYEAQ. Trimming cost V 1 base and J 10 bases; bases outside gene matches: 4. CDR3 region: CASSLGGSGREQFF. In nucleotides, the CDR3 is TGTGCCAGCAGCTTAGGGGGTAGCGGGAGGGAGCAGTTCTTC. Looking up the rest from reference TRBV7-6 and TRBJ2-1 gives the full variable domain: GAGVSQSPRYKVTKRGQDVALRCDPISGHVSLYWYRQALGQGPEFLTYFNYEAQQDKSGLPNDRFSAERPEGSISTLTIQRTEQRDSAMYRCASSLGGSGREQFFGPGTRLTVL.

V is TRBV4-1 and J is TRBJ2-1; 11 bases align to TRBD2. V dropped 4 bases and J dropped 1; count of bases not matched to a gene: 9. Germline lookup yields CDR1 MGHRA and CDR2 YSYEKL. The CDR3 runs 18 residues. In nucleotides, the CDR3 is TGCGCCAGCAGCCCCGAAACTAGCGGGAGTTTGTCCTACAATGAGCAGTTCTTC. It encodes CASSPETSGSLSYNEQFF.

By share, this clone counts as medium-sized. V usage is TRBV7-9 and J usage is TRBJ1-2; D might be TRBD1 (6 bases). V was pared by 3 bases and J by 6 bases, with 14 bases between. The V gene's germline CDR1 is SEHNR and CDR2 FQNEAQ (reference sequence). The CDR3 extends over 14 amino acids. DNA of the CDR3: TGTGCCAGCAGCTTCCTCGGACAGTTCCATGGCTACACCTTC. Protein sequence: CASSFLGQFHGYTF.

The rearrangement links TRBV5-8 to TRBJ1-5, with 7 bases identical to TRBD1. V was clipped by 1 base and J by 2 bases; unmatched bases: 0. This CDR3 comprises 14 residues. The germline V gene encodes CDR1 SGHTS and CDR2 YDEGEE. The CDR3 here is CASSLTGGNQPQHF. DNA of the CDR3: TGTGCCAGCAGCTTGACAGGGGGCAATCAGCCCCAGCATTTT.

The rearrangement uses TRBV5-5 and TRBJ2-7, with D possibly being TRBD2 (7 bases). CDR3 length equals 14 residues. Trimming removed 3 bases at V and 3 bases at J, with 13 bases between. CDR1 and CDR2 from the germline V gene are SGHKS and YYEKEE (reference sequence). CDR3 protein: CASSYPGEGYEQYF. CDR3 DNA sequence: TGTGCCAGCAGCTACCCAGGGGAGGGCTACGAGCAGTACTTC.

The J gene is TRBJ1-1, the V gene TRBV6-6; D is unclear. The V gene's germline CDR1 is MNHNY and CDR2 SVGAGI (reference sequence). CDR3 size: 14 residues. Trimming took off 6 bases at V and 1 base at J, with 12 bases between the two ends. CDR3 in amino acids: CASSPQIGNTEAFF. CDR3 coding DNA: TGTGCCAGCAGCCCCCAGATTGGGAACACTGAAGCTTTCTTT.

This clone has a single count. V usage is TRBV7-9 and J usage is TRBJ2-7; 8 nucleotides line up with TRBD2. CDR1 and CDR2 (germline): SEHNR, FQNEAQ (reference sequence). The CDR3 totals 16 residues. Losses at the gene ends were 5 bases for V and 0 bases for J; bases not matched to a gene: 9. CDR3 sequence: CASSRPGTRASYEQYF. The CDR3 nucleotides read TGTGCCAGCAGCCGACCCGGGACTAGGGCCTCCTACGAGCAGTACTTC.

The chain couples TRBV5-1 to TRBJ2-3, with 7 bases lining up with TRBD2. The CDR3 is 17 amino acids. Germline lookup yields CDR1 SGHRS and CDR2 YFSETQ. Losses at the gene ends were 2 bases for V and 0 bases for J; bases not matched to a gene: 9. The CDR3 sequence is CASSFTGTISSTDTQYF. Here the CDR3 DNA reads TGCGCCAGCAGCTTCACCGGGACTATCTCTAGCACAGATACGCAGTATTTT.

This clone is medium-sized within its sample. The V gene is TRBV7-9, the J gene TRBJ2-1, with 10 bases that match TRBD2. Germline CDR1 and CDR2: SEHNR and FQNEAQ (reference sequence). The V gene end was trimmed by 3 bases and the J gene end by 8 bases; junction bases not matched to a gene: 10. There are 16 residues in the CDR3. The CDR3 DNA follows: TGTGCCAGCAGCTTTACAGGGACTAGCGTGATTCATGAGCAGTTCTTC. Protein sequence: CASSFTGTSVIHEQFF. Looking up the rest from reference TRBV7-9 and TRBJ2-1 gives the full variable domain: DTGVSQNPRHKITKRGQNVTFRCDPISEHNRLYWYRQTLGQGPEFLTYFQNEAQLEKSRLLSDRFSAERPKGSFSTLEIQRTEQGDSAMYLCASSFTGTSVIHEQFFGPGTRLTVL.

The gene calls are TRBV2 and TRBJ2-1, with 7 bases matching TRBD1. Germline V gene data show CDR1 as SNHLY and CDR2 as FYNNEI. This CDR3 comprises 15 residues. Trimming cost V 6 bases and J 0 bases; bases outside gene matches: 5. CDR3 nucleotide sequence: TGTGCCAGCAGGGCAGGGGGAAGCTCCTACAATGAGCAGTTCTTC. Amino acid sequence: CASRAGGSSYNEQFF.

V is TRBV11-3 and J is TRBJ1-1; D gene uncertain. The CDR3 has 13 amino acids. Germline assignment: CDR1 SGHNT and CDR2 YENEEA. V was cut by 0 bases and J by 7 bases, with 9 bases left in between. The CDR3 sequence is CASSLDWRGEAFF. DNA of the CDR3: TGTGCCAGCAGCTTAGATTGGCGGGGTGAAGCTTTCTTT. The variable domain in full, completed from reference TRBV11-3 and TRBJ1-1, reads EAGVVQSPRYKIIEKKQPVAFWCNPISGHNTLYWYLQNLGQGPELLIRYENEEAVDDSQLPKDRFSAERLKGVDSTLKIQPAELGDSAVYLCASSLDWRGEAFFGQGTRLTVV.

The chain combines TRBV27 with TRBJ2-7, with TRBD1 identical over 8 bases. Germline CDR1 is MNHEY and CDR2 is SMNVEV (reference sequence). This CDR3 region has 12 residues. Trimming removed 8 bases from V and 11 bases from J; junction bases left unmatched: 11. The CDR3 protein is CASSKTGVVEYF. DNA for the CDR3: TGTGCCAGCTCCAAGACAGGGGTGGTTGAGTACTTC.

In DNA, the CDR3 is TGTGCCAGCAGTTCCCTCGCCAGGGGCTCCTACGAGCAGTACTTC. It yields the protein CASSSLARGSYEQYF. The chain joins TRBV27 to TRBJ2-7, with D possibly TRBD1 on 6 matching bases. V was shortened by 4 bases and J by 0 bases, with 13 bases between the two germline ends. Germline CDR1 and CDR2: MNHEY and SMNVEV (reference sequence). The CDR3 extends over 15 amino acids.

This clone was recorded a few times. J is TRBJ2-2 and V is TRBV4-1; 10 positions match TRBD2. V shed 3 bases, J shed 4 bases, and the junction held 5 bases outside the gene matches. The CDR3 has 16 residues. Per the germline V gene, CDR1 is MGHRA and CDR2 is YSYEKL. The DNA for the CDR3 is TGCGCCAGCAGCCAGCTAGCGGGAGTATCCACCGGGGAGCTGTTTTTT. Its protein product is CASSQLAGVSTGELFF.

This clone qualifies as large (0.1 to 1%). J is TRBJ1-2 and V is TRBV6-1; TRBD1 matches 8 bases. Germline V lookup: CDR1 MNHNS, CDR2 SASEGT. The CDR3 is made up of 14 amino acids. The V segment lost 4 bases and the J segment 7 bases; nucleotides outside the gene matches: 8. The DNA of the CDR3 is TGTGCCAGCAGTGCCGGGACAGGTGAGGTTGGCTACACCTTC. Translated, it gives CASSAGTGEVGYTF.

The genes are TRBV19 and TRBJ2-3, with a tentative D call TRBD1 (5 bases). Trimming pared 3 bases from V and 3 bases from J, leaving 13 bases between. Germline CDR1 LNHDA, CDR2 SQIVND (reference sequence). This CDR3 has 15 residues. This CDR3 reads CASSIRKGITDTQYF. CDR3 sequence (DNA): TGTGCCAGTAGTATCAGGAAGGGGATAACAGATACGCAGTATTTT. The whole variable domain, remainder taken from reference TRBV19 and TRBJ2-3, is DGGITQSPKYLFRKEGQNVTLSCEQNLNHDAMYWYRQDPGQGLRLIYYSQIVNDFQKGDIAEGYSVSREKKESFPLTVTSAQKNPTAFYLCASSIRKGITDTQYFGPGTRLTVL.

This sequence joins TRBV5-4 and TRBJ2-7; 7 bases line up with TRBD1. CDR3 size: 14 residues. With V trimmed by 0 bases and J by 7 bases, 7 bases remained unmatched. Germline V gene data show CDR1 as SGHNT and CDR2 as YYREEE (reference sequence). The CDR3 loop reads CASSLEGARQEQYF. In DNA, the CDR3 is TGTGCCAGCAGCTTGGAGGGGGCGCGGCAAGAGCAGTACTTC.

The chain combines TRBV25-1 with TRBJ2-1; 14 positions agree with TRBD2. Trimming cost V 1 base and J 5 bases; bases outside gene matches: 7. The V gene's germline CDR1 is MGHDK and CDR2 SYGVNS. This CDR3 spans 18 amino acids. CDR3 coding DNA: TGTGCCAGCAGTGAATGGGGGACTAGCGGGAGCCCGGACAATGAGCAGTTCTTC. Protein sequence: CASSEWGTSGSPDNEQFF.

V and J are TRBV10-3 and TRBJ1-3, with 9 bases aligning to TRBD1. V shed 1 base, J shed 4 bases, and the junction held 5 bases outside the gene matches. This CDR3 is built from 16 residues. Germline loops: CDR1 ENHRY, CDR2 SYGVKD. CDR3 coding DNA: TGTGCCATCAGTGAGTGGGACAGGGTTTCAGGAAACACCATATATTTT. Its translation: CAISEWDRVSGNTIYF.

The chain employs TRBV5-5 and TRBJ1-5, with 7 bases matching TRBD1. Germline V gives CDR1 SGHKS, CDR2 YYEKEE (reference sequence). This CDR3 contains 17 residues. The trim removed 4 bases at V and 7 bases at J, leaving 17 bases unmatched. The CDR3 coding sequence is TGTGCCAGCAGCCCAGTGAGAGTCGACAGGGAGGAACAGCCCCAGCATTTT. Translating it yields CASSPVRVDREEQPQHF.